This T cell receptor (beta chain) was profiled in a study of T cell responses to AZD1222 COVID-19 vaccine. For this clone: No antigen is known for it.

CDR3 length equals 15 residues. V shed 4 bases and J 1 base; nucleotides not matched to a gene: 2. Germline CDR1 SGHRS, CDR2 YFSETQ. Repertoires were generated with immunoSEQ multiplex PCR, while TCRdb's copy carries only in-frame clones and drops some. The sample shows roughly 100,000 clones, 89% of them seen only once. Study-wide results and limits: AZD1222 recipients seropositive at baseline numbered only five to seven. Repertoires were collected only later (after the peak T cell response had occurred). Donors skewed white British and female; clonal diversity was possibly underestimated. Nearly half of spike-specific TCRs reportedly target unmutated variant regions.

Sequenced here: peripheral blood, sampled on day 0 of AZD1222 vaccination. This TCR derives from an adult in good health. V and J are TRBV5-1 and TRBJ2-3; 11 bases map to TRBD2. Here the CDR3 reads CASSELAGGTDTQYF. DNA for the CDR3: TGCGCCAGCAGCGAACTAGCGGGGGGCACAGATACGCAGTATTTT.